The 26 T cell receptor beta chains below come from one sample, sequenced in a study of cytomegalovirus exposure and HLA in healthy donors. PCR primers comprised 60 Vbeta and 13 Jbeta primers. Assay used: immunoSEQ multiplex PCR; TCRdb lists only in-frame clones, some missing. The sample consists of about 59,000 clones, 89% of them appearing once. Sequencing was carried out using PBMCs. Every receptor here comes from a man aged 25 to 45 in good health and CMV-seropositive.

V is TRBV28 and J is TRBJ1-1; the match to TRBD1 covers 7 bases. The V gene's germline CDR1 is MDHEN and CDR2 SYDVKM. V lost 2 bases to trimming and J lost 2 bases; unmatched junction nucleotides: 5. CDR3 length equals 15 residues. The CDR3 coding sequence is TGTGCCAGCAGTTTAGCTGACAGGGCCAACACTGAAGCTTTCTTT. This sequence encodes CASSLADRANTEAFF.

The chain joins TRBV30 to TRBJ2-7, with 8 bases identical to TRBD1. V trimming: 2 bases; J trimming: 2 bases; junction bases outside the gene matches: 5. The CDR3 totals 14 residues. CDR1 and CDR2 from the germline V gene are GTSNPN and SVGIG (reference sequence). CDR3 DNA sequence: TGTGCCTGGAGTCTGCGACAGGGGACCTACGAGCAGTACTTC. This sequence encodes CAWSLRQGTYEQYF. The full variable domain, its missing parts supplied by reference TRBV30 and TRBJ2-7, is SQTIHQWPATLVQPVGSPLSLECTVEGTSNPNLYWYRQAAGRGLQLLFYSVGIGQISSEVPQNLSASRPQDRQFILSSKKLLLSDSGFYLCAWSLRQGTYEQYFGPGTRLTVT.

The V and J genes are TRBV7-2 and TRBJ2-6; perhaps TRBD2 as D (6 bases). Germline CDR1 is SGHTA and CDR2 is FQGNSA. The CDR3 has 17 amino acids. The germline V and J ends were trimmed by 5 bases and 2 bases, with 16 bases remaining between them. The chain's CDR3 is CASSPRREGAGANVLTF. The CDR3 region has the DNA TGTGCCAGCAGCCCCCGGAGGGAAGGAGCTGGGGCCAACGTCCTGACTTTC.

This clone was observed once. The chain couples TRBV11-2 to TRBJ2-2; D perhaps matches TRBD1 (5 bases). The germline V gene has CDR1 SGHAT and CDR2 FQNNGV. Trimming stripped 5 bases from V and 7 bases from J, with 8 bases between. The CDR3 is made up of 12 amino acids. CDR3 in amino acids: CASSPGFGELFF. CDR3 in DNA: TGTGCCAGCAGCCCAGGGTTCGGGGAGCTGTTTTTT.

This clone showed up just a few times. V is TRBV6-6 and J is TRBJ1-5; D is possibly TRBD1 (6 bases). V was pared by 2 bases and J by 4 bases, with 9 bases between. The CDR3 spans 14 residues. Germline V CDR1 and CDR2: MNHNY, SVGAGI (reference sequence). In nucleotides, the CDR3 is TGTGCCAGCAGTTACGATAGGGGGAATCAGCCCCAGCATTTT. This encodes CASSYDRGNQPQHF.

The chain has TRBV6-1 and TRBJ2-5; the D gene is possibly TRBD1 (7 bases). This CDR3 is built from 13 residues. The germline V and J ends were trimmed by 9 bases and 7 bases, with 18 bases remaining between them. The germline gives CDR1 MNHNS, CDR2 SASEGT. CDR3 residues: CASCGTEVWTQYF. CDR3 DNA sequence: TGTGCCAGTTGCGGGACAGAGGTATGGACCCAGTACTTC.

This chain joins TRBV11-2 and TRBJ2-1, with TRBD2 as a possible D gene (5 bases). CDR3 length equals 15 residues. Germline V gene lookup returns CDR1 SGHAT and CDR2 FQNNGV. The V gene lost 1 base and the J gene lost 8 bases, with 15 bases spanning the gap. CDR3 bases: TGTGCCAGCAGCTTAGGAGGGAGAAAGGGCCATGAGCAGTTCTTC. It yields the protein CASSLGGRKGHEQFF.

The V call is TRBV9, the J call TRBJ2-5; possible D gene TRBD1, 5 bases. Germline lookup yields CDR1 SGDLS and CDR2 YYNGEE. The CDR3 has 15 residues. Deletions cut 0 bases from V and 1 base from J, with 10 bases between. CDR3 bases: TGTGCCAGCAGCGTAGGTCCAGACAGCCAAGAGACCCAGTACTTC. Translation: CASSVGPDSQETQYF.

J is TRBJ2-3 and V is TRBV10-3, with TRBD2 identical over 7 bases. V trimming: 6 bases; J trimming: 6 bases; junction bases outside the gene matches: 9. Germline assignment: CDR1 ENHRY and CDR2 SYGVKD. The CDR3 runs 14 residues. In DNA form, the CDR3 reads TGTGCCATCAGGACGGCGGGAGCATTGGATACGCAGTATTTT. Translated: CAIRTAGALDTQYF.

The chain couples TRBV6-5 to TRBJ1-6; D is possibly TRBD1 (5 bases). This CDR3 has 13 amino acids. V dropped 6 bases and J dropped 11 bases, with 14 bases sitting between them. Germline CDR1 is MNHEY and CDR2 is SVGAGI. CDR3 DNA sequence: TGTGCCAGCAGCGTACAGGTAGAGGCACCCCTCCACTTT. Residues: CASSVQVEAPLHF.

This sequence joins TRBV7-2 and TRBJ2-3; 14 bases are a match to TRBD2. Looked up from germline, CDR1 is SGHTA and CDR2 is FQGNSA. The CDR3 loop spans 17 amino acids. The V segment lost 6 bases and the J segment 7 bases; nucleotides outside the gene matches: 12. The CDR3 is CASRSGTSGSFGYTQYF. DNA for the CDR3: TGTGCCAGCAGGTCCGGGACTAGCGGGAGTTTCGGTTATACGCAGTATTTT. Looking up the rest from reference TRBV7-2 and TRBJ2-3 gives the full variable domain: GAGVSQSPSNKVTEKGKDVELRCDPISGHTALYWYRQSLGQGLEFLIYFQGNSAPDKSGLPSDRFSAERTGGSVSTLTIQRTQQEDSAVYLCASRSGTSGSFGYTQYFGPGTRLTVL.

The J gene is TRBJ1-1, the V gene TRBV6-1, with D possibly being TRBD1 (6 bases). Germline loops: CDR1 MNHNS, CDR2 SASEGT. V lost 6 bases and J 1 base, leaving 12 bases between the germline ends. The CDR3 consists of 14 residues. The CDR3 loop reads CASRAIQGNTEAFF. The CDR3 DNA reads TGTGCCAGCAGGGCGATACAGGGGAACACTGAAGCTTTCTTT.

The rearrangement links TRBV5-6 to TRBJ1-5; D is unresolved. The CDR3 spans 17 residues. Germline values: CDR1 SGHDT, CDR2 YYEEEE. V lost 0 bases and J 0 bases, leaving 13 bases between the germline ends. CDR3 nucleotides: TGTGCCAGCAGCTTGGCCAGCGCAGAAACTAGCAATCAGCCCCAGCATTTT. It yields the protein CASSLASAETSNQPQHF.

The V call is TRBV30, the J call TRBJ1-2; 8 nucleotides agree with TRBD1. Germline CDR1 is GTSNPN and CDR2 is SVGIG (reference sequence). This CDR3 has 12 residues. Trimming removed 4 bases from V and 8 bases from J; junction bases left unmatched: 6. CDR3 bases: TGTGCCTGGACAGGGGGCTCTAGGGGCTACACCTTC. Its translation: CAWTGGSRGYTF.

The chain couples TRBV4-3 to TRBJ2-7; TRBD1 matches 8 bases. Per germline, CDR1 LGHNA and CDR2 YSLEER. The CDR3 length is 17 residues. After removal of 0 bases from V and 7 bases from J, the junction contained 14 bases not matched to a gene. This chain's CDR3 is CASSQDPHRGAVLEQYF. In DNA, the CDR3 is TGCGCCAGCAGCCAAGATCCCCACAGGGGGGCCGTTCTGGAGCAGTACTTC.

The table lists this clone with a count of one. The V call is TRBV19, the J call TRBJ2-7, with TRBD1 matching over 7 bases. This CDR3 spans 15 amino acids. Germline loops: CDR1 LNHDA, CDR2 SQIVND (reference sequence). The ends lost 5 bases at V and 2 bases at J; junction bases unmatched: 9. The CDR3 reads CASSRSGTDTYEQYF. In nucleotides, the CDR3 is TGTGCCAGTAGTCGTTCCGGGACAGATACCTACGAGCAGTACTTC.

The chain employs TRBV5-1 and TRBJ2-2; D perhaps matches TRBD2 (5 bases). The CDR3 contains 15 residues. Germline assignment: CDR1 SGHRS and CDR2 YFSETQ. Trimming shortened V by 0 bases and J by 1 base, and 7 bases separated the two germline ends. The CDR3 nucleotides are TGCGCCAGCAGCTTGGGACGGGAGAACACCGGGGAGCTGTTTTTT. Translation: CASSLGRENTGELFF.

The gene calls are TRBV29-1 and TRBJ1-1; 7 bases are a match to TRBD1. The CDR3 is 13 amino acids. V lost 6 bases and J lost 0; bases outside the gene matches: 4. Germline CDR1 SQVTM, CDR2 ANQGSEA. The DNA for the CDR3 is TGCAGCGTCCTAGGGACAGTGAACACTGAAGCTTTCTTT. Its translation is CSVLGTVNTEAFF.

The chain has TRBV4-2 and TRBJ2-5; perhaps TRBD1 as D (6 bases). V lost 0 bases, J lost 5 bases, and 13 bases lay in between. This CDR3 is 15 amino acids long. Germline loops: CDR1 LGHNA, CDR2 YNFKEQ. This CDR3 is CASSQDWNRDETQYF. The CDR3 bases are TGTGCCAGCAGCCAAGATTGGAACAGGGATGAGACCCAGTACTTC.

This chain links TRBV6-5 with TRBJ2-5; the match to TRBD2 covers 13 bases. The germline CDR1 and CDR2 sequences are MNHEY and SVGAGI. CDR3 length: 15 amino acids. V shed 2 bases and J 5 bases; nucleotides not matched to a gene: 2. The CDR3 here is CASSYGTSGAETQYF. Here the CDR3 DNA reads TGTGCCAGCAGTTACGGGACTAGCGGGGCGGAGACCCAGTACTTC.

The V and J genes are TRBV5-1 and TRBJ2-4; 10 bases agree with TRBD1. CDR3 length: 18 amino acids. Trimming cost V 4 bases and J 1 base; bases outside gene matches: 11. CDR1 is SGHRS and CDR2 is YFSETQ in the germline V gene. CDR3 protein: CASSPRQGAGLAKNIQYF. The DNA for the CDR3 is TGCGCCAGCAGCCCCCGACAGGGGGCAGGTTTGGCCAAAAACATTCAGTACTTC.

This CDR3 is CASSLLAEGVDEQFF. The CDR3 DNA reads TGCGCCAGCAGTTTACTAGCGGAGGGGGTCGATGAGCAGTTCTTC. The V gene is TRBV10-2, the J gene TRBJ2-1; 8 bases are shared with TRBD2. Germline V lookup: CDR1 WSHSY, CDR2 SAAADI. The CDR3 spans 15 residues. The ends lost 5 bases at V and 8 bases at J; junction bases unmatched: 11.

As for this clone: Germline is not matched at one junction end, which may reflect a read error. The chain carries TRBV6-1 and TRBJ1-1; possibly TRBD1 for D (6 bases). The germline V gene has CDR1 MNHNS and CDR2 SASEGT. This CDR3 is built from 13 residues. The CDR3 DNA sequence: TGTGCCAGCAGTGAAACTTGGGACACCGAAGCTTTCTTT. Its translation: CASSETWDTEAFF.

V and J are TRBV9 and TRBJ1-4; 7 bases map to TRBD1. The CDR3 runs 14 residues. CDR1 and CDR2 (germline): SGDLS, YYNGEE. V shed 3 bases and J 4 bases; nucleotides not matched to a gene: 3. CDR3 loop: CASSATGVNEKLFF. CDR3 bases: TGTGCCAGCAGCGCCACAGGGGTTAATGAAAAACTGTTTTTT.

The chain's CDR3 is CASSRTSGNSYEQYF. The CDR3, as DNA: TGCGCCAGCAGCCGAACTAGCGGAAACTCCTACGAGCAGTACTTC. This chain links TRBV5-1 with TRBJ2-7, with TRBD2 matching 8 bases. Germline lookup yields CDR1 SGHRS and CDR2 YFSETQ. CDR3 length: 15 residues. The trim removed 4 bases at V and 0 bases at J, leaving 6 bases unmatched.

This chain joins TRBV11-3 and TRBJ2-2; the D gene is possibly TRBD1 (6 bases). Deletions cut 10 bases from V and 5 bases from J, with 11 bases between. The CDR3 length is 12 residues. Germline-derived CDR1 and CDR2 are SGHNT and YENEEA. DNA of the CDR3: TGTGCCATTCGCAGGGGAACCGGGGAGCTGTTTTTT. Translated: CAIRRGTGELFF.